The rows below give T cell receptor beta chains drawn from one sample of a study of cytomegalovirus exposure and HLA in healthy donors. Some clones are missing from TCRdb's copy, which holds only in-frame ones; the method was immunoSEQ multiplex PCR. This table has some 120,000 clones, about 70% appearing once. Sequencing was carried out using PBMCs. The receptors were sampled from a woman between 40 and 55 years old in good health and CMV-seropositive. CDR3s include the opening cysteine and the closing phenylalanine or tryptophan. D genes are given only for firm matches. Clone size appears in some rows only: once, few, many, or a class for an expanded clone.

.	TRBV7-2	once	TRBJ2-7	TGTGCCAGCAGCTTAAGTTCTACGCGCTACGAGCAGTACTTC	CASSLSSTRYEQYF
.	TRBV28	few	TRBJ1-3	TGTGCCAGCAGTTCTTCCTCAGGGATCCCTGGAAACACCATATATTTT	CASSSSSGIPGNTIYF
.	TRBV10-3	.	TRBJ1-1	TGTGCCATCAGTGGTTCCCAGGGTTACGCTGAAGCTTTCTTT	CAISGSQGYAEAFF
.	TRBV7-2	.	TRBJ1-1	TGTGCCAGCAGCTTAATGACATCCCCCATTGAAGCTTTCTTT	CASSLMTSPIEAFF
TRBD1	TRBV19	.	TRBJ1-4	TGTGCCAGTAGTACCATGCGACAGGGTCGCAATGAAAAACTGTTTTTT	CASSTMRQGRNEKLFF
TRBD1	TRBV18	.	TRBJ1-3	TGTGCCAGCTCACCACTTCGACAGGGGGCCAGGGATGGGTACACCATATATTTT	CASSPLRQGARDGYTIYF
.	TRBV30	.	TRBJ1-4	TGTGCCTGGAGGGGATACGATCAAAGGGGGGAAAAACTGTTTTTT	CAWRGYDQRGEKLFF
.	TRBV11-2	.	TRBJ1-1	TGTGCCAGCAGCCGGGCTGGGGAACCGGGGATGAACACTGAAGCTTTCTTT	CASSRAGEPGMNTEAFF
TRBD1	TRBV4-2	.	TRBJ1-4	TGTGCCAGCAGCCACGAAGGGGGCGCGCCCCAAAGGGAAAAACTGTTTTTT	CASSHEGGAPQREKLFF
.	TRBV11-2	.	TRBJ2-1	TGTGCCAGCAGCTTAAACAGGGTGAGAGATGAGCAGTTCTTC	CASSLNRVRDEQFF
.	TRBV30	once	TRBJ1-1	TGTGCCTGGAGGTGGGACTTTTATAACACTGAAGCTTTCTTT	CAWRWDFYNTEAFF
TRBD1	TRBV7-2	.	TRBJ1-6	TGTGCCAGCAGCTCGAATGGACAGGGGAATTCACCCCTCCACTTT	CASSSNGQGNSPLHF
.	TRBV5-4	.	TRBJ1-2	TGTGCCAGCAGCTTGCCGGGGATGCCTGGCTACACCTTC	CASSLPGMPGYTF
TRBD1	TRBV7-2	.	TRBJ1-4	TGTGCCAGCAGCTTTTACGGACCGGGACAGGCAGAAAAACTGTTTTTT	CASSFYGPGQAEKLFF
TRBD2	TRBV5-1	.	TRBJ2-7	TGCGCCAGCAGCTTGGGGCTAGCGGGGTTTTACGAGCAGTACTTC	CASSLGLAGFYEQYF
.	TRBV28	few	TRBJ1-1	TGTGCCAGCACCGTCATGGATTGGGGGAGGGACACTGAAGCTTTCTTT	CASTVMDWGRDTEAFF
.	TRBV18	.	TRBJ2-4	TGTGCCAGCTCACCCTCTTCGCAGGGGTTAAACATTCAGTACTTC	CASSPSSQGLNIQYF
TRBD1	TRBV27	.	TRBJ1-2	TGTGCCAGCAGTCACGGGGGGACAGGGTCTGGCTACACCTTC	CASSHGGTGSGYTF
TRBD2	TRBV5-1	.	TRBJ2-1	TGCGCCAGCAGCTTGTACACCGGGACTAGCGGGAGGGGGTCAACACAACCAAGGAATGAGCAGTTCTTC	CASSLYTGTSGRGSTQPRNEQFF
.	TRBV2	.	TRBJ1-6	TGTGCCAGCAGTGCTCCCGGGGTTAATTCACCCCTCCACTTT	CASSAPGVNSPLHF